The rows below give T cell receptor beta chains drawn from one sample of a study of T cell repertoires in cytomegalovirus infection. These receptors lack a known antigen. One entry per CDR3 protein results from TCRdb running MiXCR on the reads. The sample consists of 700,000 to 950,000 distinct CDR3 sequences, roughly 33% of them appearing once. The sequencing used cultured CD8+ T cells from PBMCs, collected from culture after CMV antigen stimulation. Source of these receptors: a human donor in good health (CMV status not recorded). Some clones in this sample may be carry-over from other donors' samples. CDR3s include the opening cysteine and the closing phenylalanine or tryptophan. The order of the fields is V gene, J gene, D gene, clone size, CDR3 protein, CDR3 DNA. A D gene is named only where the DNA matches it firmly. Size tells how often a clone was seen (once, few, many) or the class of an expanded clone, and some rows leave it out.

V: TRBV20-1; J: TRBJ2-3; D: -; size: many; CDR3: CSAPTGSPRFSTDTQYF; DNA: TGCAGTGCCCCGACAGGATCGCCCCGATTTAGCACAGATACGCAGTATTTT
V: TRBV4-1; J: TRBJ2-7; D: TRBD2; size: -; CDR3: CASSPWGGYEQYF; DNA: TGCGCCAGCAGCCCCTGGGGGGGTTACGAGCAGTACTTC
V: TRBV6-2/TRBV6-3; J: TRBJ2-3; D: -; size: -; CDR3: CASTATGSTDTQYF; DNA: TGTGCCAGCACCGCTACTGGAAGCACAGATACGCAGTATTTT
V: TRBV11-3; J: TRBJ1-3; D: TRBD1; size: few; CDR3: CASSSAGTGGNTIYF; DNA: TGTGCCAGCAGCTCCGCCGGGACAGGGGGAAACACCATATATTTT
V: TRBV7-8; J: TRBJ2-3; D: TRBD2; size: many; CDR3: CASSLALAGGSTDTQYF; DNA: TGTGCCAGCAGCTTAGCCCTAGCGGGGGGTAGCACAGATACGCAGTATTTT
V: TRBV7-6; J: TRBJ2-7; D: -; size: many; CDR3: CASRGGGPYEQYF; DNA: TGTGCCAGCAGGGGGGGGGGCCCCTACGAGCAGTACTTC
V: TRBV7-6; J: TRBJ2-7; D: TRBD2; size: few; CDR3: CASSLGSGGLDEQYF; DNA: TGTGCCAGCAGCTTAGGGTCCGGGGGGTTGGACGAGCAGTACTTC
V: TRBV7-2; J: TRBJ2-1; D: -; size: -; CDR3: CASSFVATDFNEQFF; DNA: TGTGCCAGCAGCTTTGTAGCGACCGATTTCAATGAGCAGTTCTTC
V: TRBV6-8; J: TRBJ2-7; D: -; size: once; CDR3: CASSDPPAYNEQYF; DNA: TGTGCCAGCAGCGACCCACCGGCCTACAATGAGCAGTACTTC
V: TRBV10-3; J: TRBJ1-4; D: -; size: -; CDR3: CAISEFTGGEKLFF; DNA: TGTGCCATCAGTGAGTTTACAGGAGGGGAAAAACTGTTTTTT
V: TRBV29-1; J: TRBJ2-1; D: TRBD2; size: -; CDR3: CSVMGLAGTSSYNEQFF; DNA: TGCAGCGTTATGGGTCTAGCGGGGACGAGCTCCTACAATGAGCAGTTCTTC
V: TRBV20-1; J: TRBJ2-2; D: -; size: -; CDR3: CSAKDYSGAGELFF; DNA: TGCAGTGCTAAAGACTACTCCGGCGCCGGGGAGCTGTTTTTT
V: TRBV6-1; J: TRBJ2-5; D: -; size: -; CDR3: CASPSGARQETQYF; DNA: TGTGCCAGCCCCAGTGGGGCGCGGCAAGAGACCCAGTACTTC
V: TRBV4-2; J: TRBJ2-7; D: TRBD2; size: -; CDR3: CASSQVAGETYEQYF; DNA: TGTGCCAGCAGCCAAGTAGCGGGGGAGACGTACGAGCAGTACTTC
V: TRBV6-5; J: TRBJ2-2; D: -; size: few; CDR3: CASSLRGGGGANTGELFF; DNA: TGTGCCAGCAGTCTTAGAGGGGGAGGGGGGGCGAACACCGGGGAGCTGTTTTTT
V: TRBV12-3/TRBV12-4; J: TRBJ2-1; D: -; size: -; CDR3: CASSLAPGFYSLDNEQFF; DNA: TGTGCCAGCAGTTTAGCGCCGGGATTCTATAGCCTAGACAATGAGCAGTTCTTC
V: TRBV4-1; J: TRBJ1-5; D: TRBD1; size: few; CDR3: CASSQKPGTGGQPQHF; DNA: TGCGCCAGCAGCCAGAAGCCCGGGACAGGGGGGCAGCCCCAGCATTTT
V: TRBV4-1; J: TRBJ2-1; D: -; size: few; CDR3: CASSHGTPYNEQFF; DNA: TGCGCCAGCAGCCATGGGACACCTTACAATGAGCAGTTCTTC
V: TRBV6-2/TRBV6-3; J: TRBJ1-5; D: -; size: few; CDR3: CASSYSAGPRPQHF; DNA: TGTGCCAGCAGTTACTCCGCAGGGCCAAGGCCCCAGCATTTT
V: TRBV7-9; J: TRBJ1-1; D: TRBD1; size: many; CDR3: CASSSTGRVFTEAFF; DNA: TGTGCCAGCAGCTCGACAGGGAGGGTGTTCACTGAAGCTTTCTTT
V: TRBV6-2/TRBV6-3; J: TRBJ2-2; D: -; size: -; CDR3: CASLNRDAGAGELFF; DNA: TGTGCCAGCCTGAACCGGGACGCAGGAGCCGGGGAGCTGTTTTTT
V: TRBV5-4; J: TRBJ2-3; D: TRBD2; size: -; CDR3: CASSPAPSGGFTDTQYF; DNA: TGTGCCAGCAGCCCCGCCCCTAGCGGGGGGTTCACAGATACGCAGTATTTT
V: TRBV19; J: TRBJ2-7; D: TRBD2; size: many; CDR3: CASSIGPTTSNEQYF; DNA: TGTGCCAGTAGTATCGGGCCGACGACTAGCAACGAGCAGTACTTC
V: TRBV6-5; J: TRBJ1-1; D: TRBD1; size: -; CDR3: CASRPGTGLDYTEAFF; DNA: TGTGCCAGCAGACCCGGGACAGGGCTCGATTACACTGAAGCTTTCTTT
V: TRBV6-6; J: TRBJ2-1; D: TRBD2; size: -; CDR3: CASSSFGGGLGF; DNA: TGTGCCAGCAGTTCGTTCGGGGGGGGGCTAGGCTTC
V: TRBV20-1; J: TRBJ2-1; D: TRBD1; size: -; CDR3: CSARDLRAGGQGEYNEQFF; DNA: TGCAGTGCTAGAGATTTGAGGGCGGGGGGACAGGGGGAATACAATGAGCAGTTCTTC
V: TRBV29-1; J: TRBJ2-7; D: TRBD1; size: -; CDR3: CSVLPVGDSSYEQYF; DNA: TGCAGCGTCCTGCCTGTGGGGGACAGCTCCTACGAGCAGTACTTC
V: TRBV14; J: TRBJ2-5; D: TRBD1; size: -; CDR3: CASSQARTGGETQYF; DNA: TGTGCCAGCAGCCAAGCTAGGACAGGGGGCGAGACCCAGTACTTC
V: TRBV7-6; J: TRBJ2-7; D: -; size: -; CDR3: CASSLGDPGKTGEQYF; DNA: TGTGCCAGCAGCTTGGGCGACCCCGGGAAAACGGGCGAGCAGTACTTC
V: TRBV13; J: TRBJ2-7; D: TRBD1; size: few; CDR3: CASSSRDRSSYEQYF; DNA: TGTGCCAGCAGCTCCAGGGACAGAAGCTCCTACGAGCAGTACTTC
V: TRBV27; J: TRBJ2-1; D: -; size: -; CDR3: CATKVSASYYNEQFF; DNA: TGTGCCACCAAGGTATCGGCTAGCTACTACAATGAGCAGTTCTTC
V: TRBV7-9; J: TRBJ2-3; D: TRBD1; size: few; CDR3: CASSGGQGARTDTQYF; DNA: TGTGCCAGCAGCGGGGGACAGGGGGCGCGAACAGATACGCAGTATTTT
V: TRBV6-2/TRBV6-3; J: TRBJ2-1; D: -; size: -; CDR3: CASSLLTAARFF; DNA: TGTGCCAGCAGTTTGCTCACAGCCGCTCGGTTCTTC
V: TRBV19; J: TRBJ2-5; D: -; size: few; CDR3: CASSSGRSQETQYF; DNA: TGTGCCAGTAGTTCGGGACGGTCACAAGAGACCCAGTACTTC
V: TRBV5-4; J: TRBJ2-2; D: -; size: few; CDR3: CASSLAWEHTTFPNTGELFF; DNA: TGTGCCAGCAGCTTGGCTTGGGAGCATACCACCTTCCCAAACACCGGGGAGCTGTTTTTT
V: TRBV2; J: TRBJ2-3; D: -; size: many; CDR3: CASVGDPTDTQYF; DNA: TGTGCCAGTGTTGGGGACCCCACAGATACGCAGTATTTT
V: TRBV4-2; J: TRBJ1-1; D: -; size: -; CDR3: CASSQEWADGTEAFF; DNA: TGTGCCAGCAGCCAAGAATGGGCCGACGGAACTGAAGCTTTCTTT
V: TRBV13; J: TRBJ2-3; D: -; size: -; CDR3: CASSPGTDERTDTQYF; DNA: TGTGCCAGCAGCCCAGGGACGGACGAACGCACAGATACGCAGTATTTT
V: TRBV29-1; J: TRBJ1-1; D: -; size: few; CDR3: CSVWFEGGSRSTEAFF; DNA: TGCAGCGTTTGGTTCGAGGGTGGGTCCCGGAGTACTGAAGCTTTCTTT
V: TRBV4-1; J: TRBJ1-2; D: TRBD1; size: -; CDR3: CASSQTGVDGYTF; DNA: TGCGCCAGCAGCCAGACAGGGGTCGATGGCTACACCTTC